The sequence of this T cell receptor (beta chain) was determined in a study of blood T cell repertoires in COVID-19. In the authors' workflow: Counts of nucleated cells, estimated from reference gene primer amplification, were obtained. Clones were read by immunoSEQ multiplex PCR, and TCRdb kept only the in-frame ones, dropping some. That table supplies the V and J calls and clone size; D and trimming were determined from the DNA. The sample carries 55,000 to 75,000 clones, approximately 72% recorded once. V dropped 1 base and J dropped 14 bases, with 17 bases sitting between them. Germline-derived CDR1 and CDR2 are LNHNV and YYDKDF (reference sequence). This CDR3 is 14 amino acids long.

The specimen sequenced was peripheral blood. The V call is TRBV15, the J call TRBJ1-4; D possibly corresponds to TRBD1 (5 bases). The receptor was derived from a woman in her sixties or seventies with COVID-19, enrolled during active disease. CDR3 sequence: CATSRGQPTEGLFF. CDR3 nucleotides: TGTGCCACCAGCAGAGGACAGCCGACAGAAGGTCTGTTTTTT. Full variable domain (outside the CDR3, taken from reference TRBV15 and TRBJ1-4): DAMVIQNPRYQVTQFGKPVTLSCSQTLNHNVMYWYQQKSSQAPKLLFHYYDKDFNNEADTPDNFQSRRPNTSFCFLDIRSPGLGDTAMYLCATSRGQPTEGLFFGSGTQLSVL.